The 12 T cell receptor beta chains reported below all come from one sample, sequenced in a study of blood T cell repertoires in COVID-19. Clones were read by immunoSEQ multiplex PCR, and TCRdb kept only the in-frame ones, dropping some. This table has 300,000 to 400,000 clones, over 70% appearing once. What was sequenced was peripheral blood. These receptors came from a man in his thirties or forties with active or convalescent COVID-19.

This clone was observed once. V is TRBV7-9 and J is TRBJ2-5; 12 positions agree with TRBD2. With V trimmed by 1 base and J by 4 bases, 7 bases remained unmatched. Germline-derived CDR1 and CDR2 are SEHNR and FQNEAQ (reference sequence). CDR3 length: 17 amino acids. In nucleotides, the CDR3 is TGTGCCAGCAGCTTAGGGACTAGCGGGATTAGAGGAGAGACCCAGTACTTC. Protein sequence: CASSLGTSGIRGETQYF.

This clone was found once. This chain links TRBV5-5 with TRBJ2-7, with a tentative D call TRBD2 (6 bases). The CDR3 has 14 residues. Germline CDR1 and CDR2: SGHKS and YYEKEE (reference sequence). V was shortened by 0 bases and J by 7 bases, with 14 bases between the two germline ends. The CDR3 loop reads CASSLELRAGEQYF. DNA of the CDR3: TGTGCCAGCAGCTTGGAGCTCAGGGCGGGAGAGCAGTACTTC.

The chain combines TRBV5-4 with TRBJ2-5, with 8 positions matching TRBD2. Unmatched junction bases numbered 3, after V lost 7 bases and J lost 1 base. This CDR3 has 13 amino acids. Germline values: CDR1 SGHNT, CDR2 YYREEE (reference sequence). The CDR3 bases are TGTGCCAGCCCGGGGGGGCCCCAAGAGACCCAGTACTTC. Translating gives CASPGGPQETQYF.

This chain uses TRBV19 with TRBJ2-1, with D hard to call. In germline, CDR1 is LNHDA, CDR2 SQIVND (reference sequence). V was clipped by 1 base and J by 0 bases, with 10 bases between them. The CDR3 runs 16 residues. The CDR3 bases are TGTGCCAGTAGTATAGCTGGCAGTCCCTCCTACAATGAGCAGTTCTTC. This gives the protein CASSIAGSPSYNEQFF.

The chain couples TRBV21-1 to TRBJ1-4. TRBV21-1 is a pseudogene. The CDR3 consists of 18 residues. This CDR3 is CASSHGRGGPATNEKLFF. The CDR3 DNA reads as TGTGCCAGCAGCCATGGTAGGGGAGGCCCAGCAACTAATGAAAAACTGTTTTTT.

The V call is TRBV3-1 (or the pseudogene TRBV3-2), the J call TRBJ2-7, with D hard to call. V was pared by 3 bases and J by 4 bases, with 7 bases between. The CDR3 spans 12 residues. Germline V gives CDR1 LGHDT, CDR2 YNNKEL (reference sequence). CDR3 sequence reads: CASSHTLYEQYF. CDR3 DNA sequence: TGTGCCAGCAGCCATACTCTGTACGAGCAGTACTTC.

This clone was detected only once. The CDR3 nucleotides read TGTGCCAGCAGTTTATTCGGCGGCCAAGAGACCCAGTACTTC. Protein sequence: CASSLFGGQETQYF. This chain uses TRBV28 with TRBJ2-5; D is unresolved. The CDR3 loop spans 14 amino acids. In germline, CDR1 is MDHEN, CDR2 SYDVKM. Trimming cost V 1 base and J 1 base, with 7 bases left between them.

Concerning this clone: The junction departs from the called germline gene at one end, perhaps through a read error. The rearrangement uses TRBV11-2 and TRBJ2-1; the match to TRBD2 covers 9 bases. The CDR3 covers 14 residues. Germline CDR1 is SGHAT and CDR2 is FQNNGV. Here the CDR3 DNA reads TGTGCCAGCACCCGCGGGGGGGCCTACTATGAGCAGTTCTTC. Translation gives CASTRGGAYYEQFF.

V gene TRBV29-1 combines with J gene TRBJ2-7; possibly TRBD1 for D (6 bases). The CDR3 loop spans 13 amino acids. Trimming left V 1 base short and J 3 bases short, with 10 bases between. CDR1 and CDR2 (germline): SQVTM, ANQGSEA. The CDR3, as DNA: TGCAGCGTTGAAGGGGACAAAGACTACGAGCAGTACTTC. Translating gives CSVEGDKDYEQYF.

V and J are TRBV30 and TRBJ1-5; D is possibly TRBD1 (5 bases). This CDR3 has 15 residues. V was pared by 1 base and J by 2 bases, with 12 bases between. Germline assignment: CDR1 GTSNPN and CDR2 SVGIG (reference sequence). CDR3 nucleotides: TGTGCCTGGAGTGCAGGGCGGAGGGGCAATCAGCCCCAGCATTTT. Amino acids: CAWSAGRRGNQPQHF.

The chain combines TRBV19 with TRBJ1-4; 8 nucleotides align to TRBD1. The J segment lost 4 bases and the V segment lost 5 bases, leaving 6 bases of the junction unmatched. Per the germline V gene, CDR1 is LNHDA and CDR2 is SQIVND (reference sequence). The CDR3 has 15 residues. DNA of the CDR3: TGTGCCAGTAGTCCCCAGGACAGGGATAATGAAAAACTGTTTTTT. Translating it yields CASSPQDRDNEKLFF.

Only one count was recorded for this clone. This CDR3 reads CASAPDSENSPLHF. The CDR3 DNA sequence: TGTGCCAGCGCCCCGGACAGCGAAAATTCACCCCTCCACTTT. The chain recombines TRBV27 with TRBJ1-6; tentatively, D is TRBD1 (6 bases). Per germline, CDR1 MNHEY and CDR2 SMNVEV (reference sequence). The V end lost 8 bases, the J end lost 7 bases, and 15 bases lay between the germline ends. The CDR3 contains 14 residues.